This T cell receptor (beta chain) comes out of a study of regulatory dendritic cells for organ transplantation. The overall study: Dendritic cell cultures received LPS on day 6. The study's findings and limits: Resting memory CD8+ T cells held the most alloreactive clonotypes. Memory T cells were less diverse than naive, with memory CD8+ most oligoclonal. Between individuals, the alloreactive memory CD8+ T cell pool differed considerably.

Only in-frame clones appear in the TCRdb table, and some are missing; sequencing was by immunoSEQ multiplex PCR. The sample lists about 10,000 clones, roughly 65% occurring once. Allogeneic regulatory or mature dendritic cells were co-cultured for less than six days with CFSE-labeled sorted T cells at 1:10. V was clipped by 7 bases and J by 4 bases; unmatched bases: 16. Germline V gene sequence: CDR1 SGHRS, CDR2 YFSETQ. This CDR3 is 17 amino acids long. Concerning this clone itself: Its antigen is undetermined.

Sequencing was performed on naive CD4+ T cells from blood cultured with dendritic cells. Subset given: CD45RA+ naive T cells. This chain joins TRBV5-1 and TRBJ2-3; 9 bases are a match to TRBD1. This TCR was sampled from a human donor in good health. CDR3 sequence: CASQRRRGQGNPDTQYF. The CDR3, as DNA: TGCGCCAGCCAACGCCGGCGCGGACAGGGGAACCCAGATACGCAGTATTTT.